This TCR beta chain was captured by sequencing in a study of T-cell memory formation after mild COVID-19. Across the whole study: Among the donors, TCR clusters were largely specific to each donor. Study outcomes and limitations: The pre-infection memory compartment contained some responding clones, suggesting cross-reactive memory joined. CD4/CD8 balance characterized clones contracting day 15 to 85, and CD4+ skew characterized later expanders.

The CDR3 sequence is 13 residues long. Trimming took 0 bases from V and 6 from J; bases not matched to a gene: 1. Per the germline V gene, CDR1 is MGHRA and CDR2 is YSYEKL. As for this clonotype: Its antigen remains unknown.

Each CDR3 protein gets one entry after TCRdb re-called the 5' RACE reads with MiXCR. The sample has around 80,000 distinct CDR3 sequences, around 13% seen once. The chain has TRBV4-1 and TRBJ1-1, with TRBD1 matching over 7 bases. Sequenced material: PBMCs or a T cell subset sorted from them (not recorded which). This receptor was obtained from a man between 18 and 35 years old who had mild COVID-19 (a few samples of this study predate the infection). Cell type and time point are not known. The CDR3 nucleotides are TGCGCCAGCAGCCAAGACAGGGGGGCTGAAGCTTTCTTT. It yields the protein CASSQDRGAEAFF.